This TCR beta chain is drawn from a study of early T cells in non-severe SARS-CoV-2 infection (dated by TCRdb to the early 2020s). Regarding the complete study: Because TCR sequencing relied on bulk RNA taken from unsorted whole blood, pairing of alpha and beta chains was not possible.

This clonotype was detected many times. The specificity of this receptor is unknown. Qualities for individual bases were not recorded, and no much larger clone is one base off. Library construction relied on 5' RACE. Sequencing took place on a NextSeq 500. The TCR library protocol attached unique molecular identifiers to individual cDNA molecules to correct for sequencing error and PCR bias. Both TCR alpha and beta chains were sequenced, and tight co-correlation was observed between alpha and beta sequence abundances in each sample. The published analysis was carried out like this. V gene, J gene and CDR3 annotation of TCR sequences was performed with Decombinator V4. TCRs were defined as expanded if a significant change between any two time points was detected under a Poisson model with p below 0.0001. Abundances of TCRs were expressed as counts per million after normalisation to the total number of TCRs sequenced in each sample. MAIT TCRs were defined by TRAV1-2 paired with TRAJ12, TRAJ20 or TRAJ33, and iNKT TCRs by TRAV10 paired with TRAJ18. VDJdb, accessed 1 November 2021, was searched for CMV, EBV and SARS-CoV-2 annotated TCRs, excluding TCRs annotated for multiple antigens. TCRdb reworked the public reads: Q25 trimming with fastp, MiXCR clone assembly, productive beta chains retained. Rows merge per CDR3 protein into single entries with the most common DNA and genes. In this record, the V and J calls reflect TCRdb's handling and not the investigators' own analysis. The sample has tens of thousands of distinct CDR3 sequences on record, around 12% of them singletons. Of the sample, less than 3% falls within the top ten clones.

Results the study describes overall, beyond this receptor: VDJdb matching was skewed toward anti-spike CD8 responses and likely underestimated virus-specific expansions by missing private and CD4 specificities.

A case-control design nested within a healthcare worker cohort in London, UK, was used, with weekly nasopharyngeal swab PCR tests and blood sampling performed. Healthcare workers were recruited during the week of the UK lockdown, between 23 and 31 March 2020, and followed weekly for up to roughly 15 weeks. Via the germline V gene, CDR1 is SQVTM and CDR2 ANQGSEA. The CDR3 spans 11 residues, from the cysteine through the phenylalanine. Only CDR3 DNA is held: 33 bases, read in frame from base 1. V is reduced by 6 bases and J by 2 bases, leaving a spacing of 7 bases between them. This receptor chain uses TRBV29-1 and TRBJ1-2; the D gene is possibly TRBD1, with 6 bases matching. The sample in question was whole blood, obtained at baseline. This sequence was found in an adult who was a healthcare worker with PCR-confirmed SARS-CoV-2 infection or an uninfected control (not recorded which). The nucleotide sequence is given as TGCAGCGTACAGGGAAACTATGGCTACACCTTC. Translated, it gives CSVQGNYGYTF.